Sequencing of this T cell receptor (beta chain) was carried out in a study of blood T cell repertoires in COVID-19. The study recruited people aged roughly 18 to 100 years across approximately 25 US areas. TCRdb's table, derived via immunoSEQ multiplex PCR, lists solely in-frame clones and lacks some. The repertoire holds under 200,000 clones, with around four fifths as singletons. The V end was cut by 2 bases, the J end by 0 bases, with 16 bases between. This CDR3 has 17 residues. CDR1 and CDR2 from the germline V gene are SGHVS and FNYEAQ. Sequencing was performed on PBMCs or T cells enriched from blood (not recorded which). The V and J genes are TRBV7-6 and TRBJ1-2, with D tentatively TRBD1 (5 bases). The sequence was obtained from a woman aged 45-59 years in a cohort exposed to, infected with or recovered from COVID-19 (not recorded which). CDR3 DNA sequence: TGTGCCAGCAGCTTAACAGGAAATCTCCCTTCTAACTATGGCTACACCTTC. Its translation: CASSLTGNLPSNYGYTF.